This T cell receptor (beta chain) was documented in a study of cytomegalovirus exposure and HLA in healthy donors. In the PCR, 60 Vbeta and 13 Jbeta primers were used. Sequencing was performed with immunoSEQ multiplex PCR; in TCRdb, only in-frame clones are kept and a portion is missing. The table includes 130,000 to 150,000 clones, nearly 80% detected once. The V end was cut by 3 bases, the J end by 6 bases, with 7 bases between. There are 12 residues in the CDR3. Germline V gives CDR1 SGHRS, CDR2 YFSETQ. For this clone: Its antigen is still unknown.

Overall study results and limits: For TCR beta chains, V- and J-gene trimming was later linked to a missense DCLRE1C variant.

This TCR was sampled from a male donor in good health and CMV-seronegative. The sequencing sample was made of PBMCs. The chain employs TRBV5-1 and TRBJ2-1; possibly TRBD2 for D (6 bases). CDR3 region: CASSSGGNEQFF. CDR3 coding DNA: TGCGCCAGCAGCTCCGGGGGCAATGAGCAGTTCTTC. The full variable domain, rest sourced from reference TRBV5-1 and TRBJ2-1, is KAGVTQTPRYLIKTRGQQVTLSCSPISGHRSVSWYQQTPGQGLQFLFEYFSETQRNKGNFPGRFSGRQFSNSRSEMNVSTLELGDSALYLCASSSGGNEQFFGPGTRLTVL.